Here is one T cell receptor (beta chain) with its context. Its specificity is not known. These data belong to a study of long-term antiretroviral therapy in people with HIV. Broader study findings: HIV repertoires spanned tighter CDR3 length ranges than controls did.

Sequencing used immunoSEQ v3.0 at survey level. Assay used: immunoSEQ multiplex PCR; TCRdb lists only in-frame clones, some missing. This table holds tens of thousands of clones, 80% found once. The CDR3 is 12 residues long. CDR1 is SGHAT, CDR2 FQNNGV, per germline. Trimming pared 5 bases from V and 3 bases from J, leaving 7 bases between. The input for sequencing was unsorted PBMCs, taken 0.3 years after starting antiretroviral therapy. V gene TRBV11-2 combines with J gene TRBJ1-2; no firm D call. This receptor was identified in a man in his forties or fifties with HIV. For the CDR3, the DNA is TGTGCCAGCAGCCGGACGGACTATGGCTACACCTTC. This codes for CASSRTDYGYTF. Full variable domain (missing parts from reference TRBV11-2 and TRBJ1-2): EAGVAQSPRYKIIEKRQSVAFWCNPISGHATLYWYQQILGQGPKLLIQFQNNGVVDDSQLPKDRFSAERLKGVDSTLKIQPAKLEDSAVYLCASSRTDYGYTFGSGTRLTVV.